Sequencing of this T cell receptor (beta chain) was carried out in a study of T cell responses to AZD1222 COVID-19 vaccine. Study findings and constraints: Spike-specific TCR breadth rose after two AZD1222 doses, and depth rose as well. Among spike-specific TCRs, nearly half reportedly target unmutated variant regions. A mostly white British donor set with more females was recruited, and clonal diversity was possibly underestimated.

As concerns this clone: Its cognate antigen is unknown.

Trimming took 1 base from V and 9 from J, leaving 8 bases between them. Germline lookup yields CDR1 SEHNR and CDR2 FQNEAQ (reference sequence). This CDR3 is 12 amino acids long. Clones were read by immunoSEQ multiplex PCR, and TCRdb kept only the in-frame ones, dropping some. The table shows 120,000 or so clones, with around 88% occurring only once. The rearrangement uses TRBV7-9 and TRBJ2-3, with no clear D. The origin of this receptor is an adult in good health. The material sequenced was peripheral blood, taken on day 0 of MenACWY control vaccination. Here the CDR3 reads CASSLEGNTQYF. DNA for the CDR3: TGTGCCAGCAGCTTAGAAGGGAACACGCAGTATTTT. The full variable domain, with the rest looked up from reference TRBV7-9 and TRBJ2-3, is DTGVSQNPRHKITKRGQNVTFRCDPISEHNRLYWYRQTLGQGPEFLTYFQNEAQLEKSRLLSDRFSAERPKGSFSTLEIQRTEQGDSAMYLCASSLEGNTQYFGPGTRLTVL.